The present T cell receptor (beta chain) was sequenced within a study of shared clonotypes between healthy human individuals (dated by TCRdb to the early 2020s). Regarding the study in general: Three men and a couple of women, aged 18 to 49 years, made up the cohort. The study deeply sequenced blood TCR repertoires of five healthy adults to estimate repertoire size and the extent of clonotype sharing between individuals. To increase sequencing depth and limit assay-specific biases, different laboratories used diverse techniques to prepare libraries and sequence TCR repertoires. Per donor, leukapheresis produced somewhere between about 0.85 and 9.5 billion PBMCs. Per donor, three plates each were used for CD4 naive and CD4 memory, two for CD8 naive, and one for CD8 memory. What the work shows at the level of the full study, not this receptor alone: Naive subsets generally had larger estimated clonotype richness than memory subsets did. Based on pairwise subsampling, the degree of clonotype sharing among donors was expected to be affected by sequencing depth. Across a few donors, 4.5% to 6.5% of naive CD4, 3.5% of naive CD8, roughly 2.3% of memory CD4, and over 0.35% of memory CD8 clonotypes were shared. Because the study included a small number of donors, the genetic and exposure-history diversity represented was limited. Compared with non-shared clonotypes, clonotypes shared by all four sorted-subset donors had higher generation probabilities. Sampling was restricted to blood, and TCR repertoires in tissue are likely to differ from TCR repertoires in blood. Rarefaction of sorted-subset datasets indicated incomplete sequencing despite the large sequencing depth.

In the germline V gene, CDR1 corresponds to KGHSH and CDR2 to LQKENI. The germline ends are 9 bases apart after V is trimmed by 2 bases and J by 7 bases. The CDR3 contains 13 residues, cysteine and phenylalanine counted. The only DNA kept is the CDR3, 39 bases in frame from the first base. Using the deep immunoSEQ assay, TCR CDR3 regions were amplified from genomic DNA by multiplex PCR. Extracted genomic DNA from each cell subset was spread evenly across all wells of several immunoSEQ 96-well plates, with each plate serving as a replicate. For sorted subsets, approximately 200 ng of genomic DNA, equivalent to some 30,000 T cell genomes, went into each replicate PCR. Purified libraries were quantified with a Qubit 3.0 fluorometer, sized on a Bioanalyzer 2100, and re-quantified with the KAPA Library Quantification kit. A separate single-read 150-cycle Illumina NextSeq 550 flow cell was used to sequence each immunoSEQ 96-well plate. Per the original workflow: Because the immunoSEQ output held only junctional sequences and lacked quality scores, the filtering could not match the filtering applied to full-length reads. Sequences were annotated with PyIR, a Python wrapper for IgBLAST v1.9, and V/J genes and CDR3 were assigned using IMGT germline references. Reads were filtered out if the reads had weak V/J assignments (E-value above 1e-6), no CDR3, stop codons, out-of-frame junctions, or ambiguous translated residues. V3J clonotypes were defined by identical inferred V gene, J gene, and CDR3 amino acid sequence. The percentage overlap between two repertoires was calculated by dividing the number of shared unique clonotypes by the size of the smaller repertoire. Richness of each repertoire was evaluated using RTK rarefaction, the Chao1 estimator, and Recon v2.1 estimates of unobserved clonotypes. Generation probabilities were computed with OLGA for all TCRbeta clonotypes obtained by the gDNA method from four donors. This immuneACCESS table, as held by TCRdb, lists in-frame sequences with V and J called but not all clones. Of the missing ones, under half trace to an unresolved V gene in checked studies; the others have no known cause. The DNA was the basis for D and trimming; V, J and clone size are from that table. This sample holds 850,000 to 1,200,000 clones; approximately 68% were observed only once. Approximately 1.5% of the sample is held by the ten biggest clonotypes.

The donors were healthy, HIV-negative adults who had no recently reported acute infections or vaccinations. Every donor was a Caucasian adult residing in Nashville, Tennessee, USA. Magnetic negative selection was used to enrich CD4+ T cells, after which naive cells were positively selected on CD45RA and the negative fraction became the memory subset. Blood was obtained by leukapheresis, after which PBMCs were separated by Ficoll-Histopaque density gradient centrifugation and cryopreserved in liquid nitrogen vapor phase. Analytical flow cytometry was used to check the purity and quantity of every magnetically sorted T cell population. Genomic DNA was isolated from every sorted fraction and measured by UV absorbance on a Nanodrop 2000c. About this clone: It has no known antigen specificity. Base qualities are missing; no much larger clone stands one base away. Other nucleotide sequences from this sample produce the same CDR3.

The TCR was taken from a man younger than 35 in good health. Sequencing used memory CD4+ T cells sorted from blood. Explained via the paper, the cell subset or site label denotes: CD45RA-negative fraction. The chain employs TRBV18 and TRBJ1-5; the D gene cannot be named for sure. The nucleotides read TGTGCCAGCTCACCAGGTCAGGAGCAGCCCCAGCATTTT. Its protein reads: CASSPGQEQPQHF.